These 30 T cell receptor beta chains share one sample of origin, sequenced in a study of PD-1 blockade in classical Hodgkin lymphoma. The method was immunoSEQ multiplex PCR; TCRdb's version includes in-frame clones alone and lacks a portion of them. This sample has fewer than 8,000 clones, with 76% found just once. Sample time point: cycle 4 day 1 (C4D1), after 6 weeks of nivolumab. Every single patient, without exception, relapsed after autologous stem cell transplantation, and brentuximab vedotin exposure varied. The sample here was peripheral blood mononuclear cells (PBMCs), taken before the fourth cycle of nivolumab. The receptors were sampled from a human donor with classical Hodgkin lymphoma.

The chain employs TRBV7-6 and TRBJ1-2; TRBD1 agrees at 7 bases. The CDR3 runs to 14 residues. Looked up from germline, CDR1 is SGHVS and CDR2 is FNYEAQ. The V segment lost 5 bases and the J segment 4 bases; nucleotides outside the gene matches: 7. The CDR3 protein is CASSVDRTGYGYTF. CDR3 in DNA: TGTGCCAGCAGCGTGGACAGGACGGGCTATGGCTACACCTTC.

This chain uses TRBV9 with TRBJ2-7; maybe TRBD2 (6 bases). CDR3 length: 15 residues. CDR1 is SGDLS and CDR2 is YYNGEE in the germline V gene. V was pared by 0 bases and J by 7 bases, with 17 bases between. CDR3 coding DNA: TGTGCCAGCAGCGTAGATCACACGGGAGTCCGAGAGCAGTACTTC. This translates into CASSVDHTGVREQYF.

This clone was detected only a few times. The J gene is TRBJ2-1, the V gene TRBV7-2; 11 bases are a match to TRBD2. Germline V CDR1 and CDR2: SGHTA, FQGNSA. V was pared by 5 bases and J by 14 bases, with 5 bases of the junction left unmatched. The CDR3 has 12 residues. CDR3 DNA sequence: TGTGCCAGCAGCCCAGGGACTAGCGGCGAGTTCTTC. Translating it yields CASSPGTSGEFF.

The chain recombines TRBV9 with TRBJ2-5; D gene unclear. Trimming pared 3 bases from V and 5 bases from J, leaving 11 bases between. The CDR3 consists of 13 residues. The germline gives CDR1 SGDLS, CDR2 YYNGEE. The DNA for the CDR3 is TGTGCCAGCAGCGCTGGTGGATTTGAGACCCAGTACTTC. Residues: CASSAGGFETQYF.

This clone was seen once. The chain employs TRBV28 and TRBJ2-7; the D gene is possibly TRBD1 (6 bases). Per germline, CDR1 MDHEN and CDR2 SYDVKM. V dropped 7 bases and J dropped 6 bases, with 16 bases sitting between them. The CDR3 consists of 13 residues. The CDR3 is CASTLMVGGEQYF. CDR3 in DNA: TGTGCCAGCACCCTTATGGTAGGGGGCGAGCAGTACTTC.

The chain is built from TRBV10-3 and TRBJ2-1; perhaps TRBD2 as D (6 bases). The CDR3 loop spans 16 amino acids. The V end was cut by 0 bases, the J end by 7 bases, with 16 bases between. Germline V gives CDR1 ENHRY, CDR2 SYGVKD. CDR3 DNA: TGTGCCATCAGTGAGTCGACTAGGAGTGTTGAAAATGAGCAGTTCTTC. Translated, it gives CAISESTRSVENEQFF.

CDR3 protein: CASSYFYIGRTYEQYF. In nucleotides, the CDR3 is TGTGCCAGCAGTTACTTTTATATCGGGAGAACCTACGAGCAGTACTTC. The J gene is TRBJ2-7, the V gene TRBV27, with D perhaps TRBD2 (6 bases). This CDR3 contains 16 residues. Germline-derived CDR1 and CDR2 are MNHEY and SMNVEV (reference sequence). V was cut by 4 bases and J by 2 bases, with 18 bases left in between.

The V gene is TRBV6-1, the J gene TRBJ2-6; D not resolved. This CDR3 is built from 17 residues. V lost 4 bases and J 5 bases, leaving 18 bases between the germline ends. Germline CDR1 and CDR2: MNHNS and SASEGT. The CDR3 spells CASSGVSEQSRANVLTF. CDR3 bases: TGTGCCAGCAGTGGCGTATCGGAACAAAGTCGGGCCAACGTCCTGACTTTC.

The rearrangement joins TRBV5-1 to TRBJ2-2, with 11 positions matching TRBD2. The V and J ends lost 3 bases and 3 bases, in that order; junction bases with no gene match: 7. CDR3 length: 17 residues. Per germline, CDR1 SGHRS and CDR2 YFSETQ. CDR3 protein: CASSWPTSGVDTGELFF. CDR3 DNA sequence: TGCGCCAGCAGCTGGCCGACTAGCGGGGTGGACACCGGGGAGCTGTTTTTT.

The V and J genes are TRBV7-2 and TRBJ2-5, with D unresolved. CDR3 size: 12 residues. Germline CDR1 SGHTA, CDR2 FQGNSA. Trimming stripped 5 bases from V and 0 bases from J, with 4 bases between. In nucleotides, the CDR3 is TGTGCCAGCAGCGCCAACCAAGAGACCCAGTACTTC. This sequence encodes CASSANQETQYF.

CDR3 coding DNA: TGTGCCAGCAGTTTGTGGCATTTGAACACTGAAGCTTTCTTT. Protein product: CASSLWHLNTEAFF. The chain carries TRBV27 and TRBJ1-1, with D unclear. Germline values: CDR1 MNHEY, CDR2 SMNVEV (reference sequence). Deletions cut 3 bases from V and 0 bases from J, with 8 bases between. CDR3 length: 14 residues.

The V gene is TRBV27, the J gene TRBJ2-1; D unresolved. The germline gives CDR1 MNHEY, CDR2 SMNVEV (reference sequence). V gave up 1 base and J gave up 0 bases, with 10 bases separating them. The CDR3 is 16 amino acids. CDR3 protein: CASSLYPSASYNEQFF. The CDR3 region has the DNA TGTGCCAGCAGTTTATATCCCAGCGCCTCCTACAATGAGCAGTTCTTC.

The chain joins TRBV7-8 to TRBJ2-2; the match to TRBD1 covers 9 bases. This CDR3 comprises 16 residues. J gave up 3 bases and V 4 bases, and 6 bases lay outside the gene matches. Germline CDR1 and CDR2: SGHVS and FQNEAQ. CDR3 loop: CASSSRTGVDTGELFF. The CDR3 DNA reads TGTGCCAGCAGCTCACGGACAGGGGTGGACACCGGGGAGCTGTTTTTT. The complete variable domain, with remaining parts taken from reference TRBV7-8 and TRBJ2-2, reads GAGVSQSPRYKVAKRGQDVALRCDPISGHVSLFWYQQALGQGPEFLTYFQNEAQLDKSGLPSDRFFAERPEGSVSTLKIQRTQQEDSAVYLCASSSRTGVDTGELFFGEGSRLTVL.

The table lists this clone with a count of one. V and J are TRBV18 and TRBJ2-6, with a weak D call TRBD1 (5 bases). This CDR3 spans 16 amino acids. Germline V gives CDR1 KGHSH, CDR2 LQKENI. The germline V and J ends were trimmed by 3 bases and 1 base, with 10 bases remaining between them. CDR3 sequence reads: CASSPVGASGANVLTF. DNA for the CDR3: TGTGCCAGCTCACCTGTTGGGGCTTCTGGGGCCAACGTCCTGACTTTC.

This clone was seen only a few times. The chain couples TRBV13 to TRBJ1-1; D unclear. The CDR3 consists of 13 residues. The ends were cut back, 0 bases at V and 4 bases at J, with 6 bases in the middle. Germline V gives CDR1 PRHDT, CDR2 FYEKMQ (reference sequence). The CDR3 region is CASSLGPATEAFF. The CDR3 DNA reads TGTGCCAGCAGCTTAGGACCGGCCACTGAAGCTTTCTTT.

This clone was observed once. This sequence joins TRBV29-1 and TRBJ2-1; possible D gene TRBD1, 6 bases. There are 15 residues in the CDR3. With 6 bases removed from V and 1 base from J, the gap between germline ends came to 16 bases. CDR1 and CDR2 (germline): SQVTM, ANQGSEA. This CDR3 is CSVPGTLISYNEQFF. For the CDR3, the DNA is TGCAGCGTCCCTGGGACACTCATTTCCTACAATGAGCAGTTCTTC.

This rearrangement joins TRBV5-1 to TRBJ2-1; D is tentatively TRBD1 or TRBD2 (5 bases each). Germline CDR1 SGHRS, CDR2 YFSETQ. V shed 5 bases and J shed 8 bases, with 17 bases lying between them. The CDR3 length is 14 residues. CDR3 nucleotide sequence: TGCGCCAGCAGGTGGGGGACCCAAGGGGATGAGCAGTTCTTC. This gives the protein CASRWGTQGDEQFF.

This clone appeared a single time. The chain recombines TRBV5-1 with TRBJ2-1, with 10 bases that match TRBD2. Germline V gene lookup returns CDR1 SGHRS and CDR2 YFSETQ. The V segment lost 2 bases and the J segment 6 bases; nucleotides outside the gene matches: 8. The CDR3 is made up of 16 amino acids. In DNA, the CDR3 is TGCGCCAGCAGCTTACGGGCTAGCGGGAGCACCAATGAGCAGTTCTTC. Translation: CASSLRASGSTNEQFF. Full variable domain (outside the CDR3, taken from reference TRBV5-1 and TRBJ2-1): KAGVTQTPRYLIKTRGQQVTLSCSPISGHRSVSWYQQTPGQGLQFLFEYFSETQRNKGNFPGRFSGRQFSNSRSEMNVSTLELGDSALYLCASSLRASGSTNEQFFGPGTRLTVL.

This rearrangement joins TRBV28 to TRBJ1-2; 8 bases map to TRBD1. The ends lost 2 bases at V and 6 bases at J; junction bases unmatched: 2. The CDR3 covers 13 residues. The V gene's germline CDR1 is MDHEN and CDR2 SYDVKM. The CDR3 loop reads CASSLTGGNGYTF. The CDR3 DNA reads TGTGCCAGCAGTTTAACAGGGGGGAATGGCTACACCTTC.

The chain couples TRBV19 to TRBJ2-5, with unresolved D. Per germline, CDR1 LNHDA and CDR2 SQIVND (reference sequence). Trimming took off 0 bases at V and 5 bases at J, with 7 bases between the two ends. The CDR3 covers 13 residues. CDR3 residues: CASSIDWTETQYF. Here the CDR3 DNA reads TGTGCCAGTAGTATAGATTGGACGGAGACCCAGTACTTC.

The CDR3 DNA follows: TGTGCCAGCAGCCCCCAGGGGGCTGGGGGTCAGCCCCAGCATTTT. Protein: CASSPQGAGGQPQHF. This chain joins TRBV7-9 and TRBJ1-5; 8 nucleotides agree with TRBD1. This CDR3 region has 15 residues. V trimming: 5 bases; J trimming: 6 bases; junction bases outside the gene matches: 9. The germline CDR1 and CDR2 sequences are SEHNR and FQNEAQ (reference sequence).

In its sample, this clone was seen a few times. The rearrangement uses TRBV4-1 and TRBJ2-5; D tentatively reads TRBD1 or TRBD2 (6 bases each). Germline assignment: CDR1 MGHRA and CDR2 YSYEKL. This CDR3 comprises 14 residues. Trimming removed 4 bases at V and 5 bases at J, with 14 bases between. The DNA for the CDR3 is TGCGCCAGCAGCCCCGTGGGAGGACAGGAGACCCAGTACTTC. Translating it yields CASSPVGGQETQYF.

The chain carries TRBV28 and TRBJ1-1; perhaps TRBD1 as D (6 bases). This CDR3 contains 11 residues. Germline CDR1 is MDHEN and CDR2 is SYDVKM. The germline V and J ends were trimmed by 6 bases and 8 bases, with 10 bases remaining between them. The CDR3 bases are TGTGCCAGCAGCAGGGGAATCGAAGCTTTCTTT. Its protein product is CASSRGIEAFF.

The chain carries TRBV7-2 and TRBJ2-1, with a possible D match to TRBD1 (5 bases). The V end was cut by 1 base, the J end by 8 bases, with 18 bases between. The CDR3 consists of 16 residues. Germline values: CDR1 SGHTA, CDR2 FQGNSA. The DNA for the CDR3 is TGTGCCAGCAGCTTAGGAGGACCCTCCCCCAGGGATGAGCAGTTCTTC. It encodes CASSLGGPSPRDEQFF.

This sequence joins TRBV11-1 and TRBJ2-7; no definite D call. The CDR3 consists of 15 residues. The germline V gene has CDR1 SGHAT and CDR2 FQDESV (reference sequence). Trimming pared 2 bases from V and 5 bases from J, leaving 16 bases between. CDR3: CASSLKPPLPNEQYF. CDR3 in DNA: TGTGCCAGCAGCTTAAAGCCTCCCCTCCCGAACGAGCAGTACTTC.

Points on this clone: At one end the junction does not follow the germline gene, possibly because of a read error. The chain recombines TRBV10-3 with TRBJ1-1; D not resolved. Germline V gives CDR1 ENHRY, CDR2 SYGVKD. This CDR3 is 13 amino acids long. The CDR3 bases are TGTGTCATCAGTGAAGGCAGGATTCTCGGCCACGCATTT. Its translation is CVISEGRILGHAF.

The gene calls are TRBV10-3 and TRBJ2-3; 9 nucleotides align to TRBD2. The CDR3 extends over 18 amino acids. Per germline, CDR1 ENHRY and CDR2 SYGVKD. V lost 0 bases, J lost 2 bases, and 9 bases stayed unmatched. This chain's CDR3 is CAISESRMAGGITDTQYF. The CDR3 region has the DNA TGTGCCATCAGTGAGTCAAGAATGGCGGGGGGGATCACAGATACGCAGTATTTT.

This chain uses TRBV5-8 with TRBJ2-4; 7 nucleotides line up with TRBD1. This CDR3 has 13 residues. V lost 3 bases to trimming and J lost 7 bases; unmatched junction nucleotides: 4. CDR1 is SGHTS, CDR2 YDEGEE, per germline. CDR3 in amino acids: CASSSETGNIQYF. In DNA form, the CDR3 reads TGTGCCAGCAGCTCGGAGACAGGGAACATTCAGTACTTC.

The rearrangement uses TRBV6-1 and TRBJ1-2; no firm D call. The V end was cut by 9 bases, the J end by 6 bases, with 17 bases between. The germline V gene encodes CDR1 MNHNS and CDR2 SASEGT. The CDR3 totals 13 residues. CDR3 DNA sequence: TGTGCCAGTAAGAGTAGGAGGGATGATGGCTACACCTTC. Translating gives CASKSRRDDGYTF.

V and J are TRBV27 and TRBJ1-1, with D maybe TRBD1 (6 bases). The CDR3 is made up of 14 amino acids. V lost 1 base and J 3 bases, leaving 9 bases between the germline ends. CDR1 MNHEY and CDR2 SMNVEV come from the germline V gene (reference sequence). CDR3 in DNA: TGTGCCAGCAGTTTATTTAGGGGGTACACTGAAGCTTTCTTT. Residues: CASSLFRGYTEAFF.